This T cell receptor beta chain originates from a study of T-cell memory formation after mild COVID-19. In the study overall: Largely donor-specific sequence clusters came from a couple of donors.

A 5'RACE reaction primed in the constant segment made cDNA libraries of TCR alpha and TCR beta, and these carried sample barcodes and UMIs. TCRdb processed the 5' RACE reads anew with MiXCR; each CDR3 protein has one entry. The sample has around 50,000 distinct CDR3 sequences, 9.5% to 15% seen once. Study-wide points: Mainly CM and EM harbored the contracting CD4+ clones; mainly EMRA harbored the CD8+ ones. Later expanders leaned CD4+, whereas day 15 to 85 contracting clones were balanced CD4/CD8.

J gave up 4 bases and V 4 bases, and 7 bases lay outside the gene matches. The CDR3 spans 14 residues. Germline V gene sequence: CDR1 SGHTA, CDR2 FQGNSA. Only a few counts were recorded for this clonotype. The antigen is undetermined. The receptor comes from a man younger than 30 who had mild COVID-19 (a few samples of this study predate the infection). Cell type and time point are not known. This sequence joins TRBV7-2 and TRBJ2-7, with 7 bases that match TRBD1. Sequencing was performed on PBMCs or a T cell subset sorted from them (not recorded which). The CDR3 region has the DNA TGTGCCAGCAGCTCCTCGGGGACAGCTTACGAGCAGTACTTC. As protein: CASSSSGTAYEQYF.